These T cell receptor beta chains were read from a single sample in a study of T cell responses to AZD1222 COVID-19 vaccine. TCRdb keeps only in-frame clones here, not all; method: immunoSEQ multiplex PCR. This repertoire shows some 140,000 clones, approximately 85% found once; its top ten account for about 7.9%. The sample here was peripheral blood, taken 28 days after the second dose of the MenACWY control vaccine. The receptors here all came from an adult who received the MenACWY meningococcal vaccine as a control. Each CDR3 is given with its conserved first and last residue.

j_call: TRBJ1-2
v_call: TRBV28
cdr3_length: 16
cdr3_aa: CASSLPGPSPVGGYTF

j_call: TRBJ2-2
v_call: TRBV11-3
cdr3_length: 17
cdr3_aa: CASSSGGGRGNTGELFF

j_call: TRBJ1-2
v_call: TRBV9
cdr3_length: 17
cdr3_aa: CASSPQVGTDWLYGYTF

j_call: TRBJ1-6
v_call: TRBV30
cdr3_length: 17
cdr3_aa: CAWSVLGESTYNSPLHF

j_call: TRBJ2-2
v_call: TRBV27
cdr3_length: 13
cdr3_aa: CASSSSWTGELFF

j_call: TRBJ1-3
v_call: TRBV29-1
cdr3_length: 13
cdr3_aa: CSMAVVSGNTIYF

j_call: TRBJ2-2
v_call: TRBV24-1
cdr3_length: 17
cdr3_aa: CATSVQGASVNTGELFF

j_call: TRBJ1-1
v_call: TRBV6-4
cdr3_length: 13
cdr3_aa: CASSDTHGREAFF

j_call: TRBJ2-2
v_call: TRBV6-5
cdr3_length: 15
cdr3_aa: CASSSGTSNTGELFF

j_call: TRBJ2-2
v_call: TRBV3-1/TRBV3-2
cdr3_length: 15
cdr3_aa: CASSQAGSRTGELFF

j_call: TRBJ2-3
v_call: TRBV10-3
cdr3_length: 17
cdr3_aa: CAISESGAGPGTDTQYF

j_call: TRBJ2-7
v_call: TRBV6-5
cdr3_length: 15
cdr3_aa: CASSYSASGNYEQYF

j_call: TRBJ2-7
v_call: TRBV5-1
cdr3_length: 12
cdr3_aa: CASSEGSYEQYF

j_call: TRBJ1-4
v_call: TRBV5-1
cdr3_length: 11
cdr3_aa: CASSLAGKLFF

j_call: TRBJ1-4
v_call: TRBV7-9
cdr3_length: 11
cdr3_aa: CASSLNEKLFF

j_call: TRBJ1-5
v_call: TRBV12-3/TRBV12-4
cdr3_length: 11
cdr3_aa: CAVGASQPQHF

j_call: TRBJ1-3
v_call: TRBV6-5
cdr3_length: 15
cdr3_aa: CASSRGPSSGNTIYF

j_call: TRBJ1-2
v_call: TRBV30
cdr3_length: 13
cdr3_aa: CAWSVRVGYGYTF

j_call: TRBJ1-2
v_call: TRBV7-9
cdr3_length: 16
cdr3_aa: CASSLVVGSANYGYTF

j_call: TRBJ2-2
v_call: TRBV27
cdr3_length: 12
cdr3_aa: CASRTGSGELFF

j_call: TRBJ1-6
v_call: TRBV5-4
cdr3_length: 15
cdr3_aa: CASSLGVRNNSPLHF

j_call: TRBJ1-6
v_call: TRBV19
cdr3_length: 14
cdr3_aa: CASSWGRENSPLHF

j_call: TRBJ1-4
v_call: TRBV28
cdr3_length: 15
cdr3_aa: CASSLGTGGGEKLFF

j_call: TRBJ2-5
v_call: TRBV28
cdr3_length: 14
cdr3_aa: CASSLGSPRETQYF

j_call: TRBJ2-2
v_call: TRBV6-5
cdr3_length: 13
cdr3_aa: CASSYWGTGELFF

j_call: TRBJ1-1
v_call: TRBV29-1
cdr3_length: 13
cdr3_aa: CSVGVGGNTEAFF

j_call: TRBJ2-7
v_call: TRBV11-2
cdr3_length: 11
cdr3_aa: CASSSLYEQYF

j_call: TRBJ1-3
v_call: TRBV19
cdr3_length: 16
cdr3_aa: CASSSNRGQRGNTIYF

j_call: TRBJ1-5
v_call: TRBV12-5
cdr3_length: 17
cdr3_aa: CASGLVAGGERNQPQHF

j_call: TRBJ2-3
v_call: TRBV24-1
cdr3_length: 14
cdr3_aa: CATSGAREADTQYF

j_call: TRBJ1-1
v_call: TRBV5-5
cdr3_length: 13
cdr3_aa: CASSLGLNTEAFF

j_call: TRBJ1-2
v_call: TRBV24-1
cdr3_length: 13
cdr3_aa: CATSQGRGYGYTF

j_call: TRBJ1-2
v_call: TRBV27
cdr3_length: 15
cdr3_aa: CASSPRGQGIHGYTF

j_call: TRBJ2-1
v_call: TRBV10-3
cdr3_length: 15
cdr3_aa: CAIRGGTGVYNEQFF

j_call: TRBJ1-1
v_call: TRBV7-6
cdr3_length: 14
cdr3_aa: CASSLSGANTEAFF

j_call: TRBJ1-5
v_call: TRBV2
cdr3_length: 14
cdr3_aa: CASMPGGSNQPQHF

j_call: TRBJ1-2
v_call: TRBV6-5
cdr3_length: 15
cdr3_aa: CASRPPGQTNYGYTF

j_call: TRBJ1-2
v_call: TRBV27
cdr3_length: 15
cdr3_aa: CASSLTGQGLYGYTF

j_call: TRBJ2-7
v_call: TRBV9
cdr3_length: 15
cdr3_aa: CASSTHKRRHYEQYF

j_call: TRBJ2-7
v_call: TRBV3-1/TRBV3-2
cdr3_length: 12
cdr3_aa: CASSQDRREQYF

j_call: TRBJ1-2
v_call: TRBV10-3
cdr3_length: 15
cdr3_aa: CAITQIPGQGASYTF

j_call: TRBJ2-1
v_call: TRBV28
cdr3_length: 15
cdr3_aa: CASRPWRGGFNEQFF

j_call: TRBJ1-2
v_call: TRBV5-1
cdr3_length: 15
cdr3_aa: CASSLAPGGKNGYTF

j_call: TRBJ2-3
v_call: TRBV12-3/TRBV12-4
cdr3_length: 12
cdr3_aa: CASSFGVDTQYF

j_call: TRBJ2-1
v_call: TRBV27
cdr3_length: 13
cdr3_aa: CASSLNFYNEQFF

j_call: TRBJ1-2
v_call: TRBV30
cdr3_length: 14
cdr3_aa: CASKRDRSPRGYTF

j_call: TRBJ1-1
v_call: TRBV18
cdr3_length: 15
cdr3_aa: CASSPTPLGETEAFF

j_call: TRBJ1-1
v_call: TRBV5-1
cdr3_length: 13
cdr3_aa: CASSVGQSNEAFF

j_call: TRBJ2-1
v_call: TRBV5-1
cdr3_length: 15
cdr3_aa: CASSTGLAGGNEQFF

j_call: TRBJ2-2
v_call: TRBV5-1
cdr3_length: 16
cdr3_aa: CASSSGGGTNTGELFF

j_call: TRBJ2-7
v_call: TRBV7-2
cdr3_length: 14
cdr3_aa: CASSFEQGSYEQYF

j_call: TRBJ1-2
v_call: TRBV20-1
cdr3_length: 14
cdr3_aa: CSASLIFDNYGYTF